This T cell receptor (beta chain) was sequenced during a study of T cells after yellow fever vaccination (dated by TCRdb to the late 2010s). About the study as a whole: The SMART-Seq v4 Ultra Low Input RNA kit was used to prepare libraries from fractions with low cell numbers. To follow T-cell clones before and after primary and booster YFV17D yellow fever vaccination, bulk TCR alpha and beta repertoires were sequenced over time. The cohort comprised two healthy male donors, one aged 18 to 30 and one aged 30 to 39 years. Bulk PBMC replicates and cell subsets were isolated from blood drawn at multiple timepoints before and after both primary and secondary immunization.

Taken with the paper, the label for treatment or condition translates to: live attenuated yellow fever vaccine strain. A standard Ficoll-Paque protocol was used to isolate PBMCs from peripheral blood. Dynabeads CD4 and CD8 positive selection kits were used to isolate the CD4 and CD8 T-cell fractions. TriZol was used to extract RNA from bulk PBMCs, CD4 and CD8 fractions, and dextramer-positive and dextramer-negative fractions. Sequencing was performed on an Illumina NovaSeq 6000. Synthesis of TCR cDNA relied on 5'RACE template switching, a step that introduced a universal primer site along with unique molecular identifiers. Priming for cDNA synthesis came from both the TCR alpha and TCR beta constant segments. Libraries were amplified in two PCR steps, with sample barcodes and sequencing adapters added in the second step. Sequencing of libraries was done on Illumina HiSeq 2500 (2x100 bp) or NovaSeq (2x150 bp). Concerning the study's data processing: Reads were demultiplexed and collapsed into UMI consensus sequences with MIGEC, and V(D)J alignment was performed with MiXCR. Vaccine-responding clonotypes were identified with edgeR using replicate PBMC samples, with FDR below 0.01 and a log2 fold change above 5 up to day 15 being required. CD4 or CD8 identity was assigned to each bulk clonotype according to whether the clonotype was present at higher abundance in the sequenced CD4 repertoire or the sequenced CD8 repertoire. TCRdb itself trimmed the public reads at Q25 with fastp, ran MiXCR and retained productive beta chains. Rows are unified per CDR3 protein, each entry keeping the most common DNA and genes. The V and J calls were not made by the authors but by TCRdb's processing. This sample lists hundreds of thousands of distinct CDR3 sequences; 9.5% to 15% were detected once. The ten most abundant clones make up 3% to 4% of the sample.

There are many counts of this clonotype. The specificity of this receptor is unknown. It has no much larger one-base neighbor in the sample; base qualities were not kept. V lost 4 bases and J lost 1 base; the stretch between them is 1 base long. As encoded in the germline V gene (reference sequence), CDR1 is DFQATT while CDR2 is SNEGSKA. The CDR3 holds 10 amino acids from the cysteine to the phenylalanine. The DNA shown is the 30-base CDR3, in frame from base 1. Overall results and qualifications from the work: After the booster, most clones that had expanded after primary vaccination were detected again (over 95% of CD4 and around nine tenths of CD8), suggesting broad maintenance of memory. Compared with the primary T-cell response, the secondary T-cell response was faster but weaker, reaching its peak on day 5 rather than on day 15. Because the study included only two donors, the extent to which the findings can be generalized is limited. FACS-sorted repertoires could contain abundant contaminating clonotypes from the bulk population, so computational filtering was required. A small share of clonotypes occurred in both CD4 and CD8 compartments, likely arising from convergent recombination.

The sample was CD4+ T cells sorted from PBMCs, taken 15 days after the yellow fever booster vaccination. This receptor chain uses TRBV20-1 and TRBJ1-1; the D gene is unclear. The source of this sequence is a man younger than 35 who received the YFV17D yellow fever vaccine. The CDR3 loop reads CSATNTEAFF. The DNA sequence is as follows: TGCAGTGCTACGAACACTGAAGCTTTCTTT.